Listed here are 30 T cell receptor beta chains from one sample, sequenced in a study of T cell responses to AZD1222 COVID-19 vaccine. Clones were read by immunoSEQ multiplex PCR, and TCRdb kept only the in-frame ones, dropping some. The profile shows around 160,000 clones, about nine tenths of them singletons. This sample comprised peripheral blood, obtained on day 0 of AZD1222 vaccination. Source of these receptors: an adult in good health.

A few counts support this clone. V usage is TRBV2 and J usage is TRBJ1-1; D is undetermined. The CDR3 covers 11 residues. Looked up from germline, CDR1 is SNHLY and CDR2 is FYNNEI. V was clipped by 7 bases and J by 0 bases, with 3 bases between them. The CDR3: CASKLNTEAFF. For the CDR3, the DNA is TGTGCCAGCAAGTTGAACACTGAAGCTTTCTTT.

The count of this clone is one. This chain uses TRBV4-2 with TRBJ1-2, with D perhaps TRBD1 (5 bases). Germline V gene sequence: CDR1 LGHNA, CDR2 YNFKEQ. V dropped 0 bases and J dropped 6 bases, with 5 bases sitting between them. The CDR3 has 12 residues. The CDR3 here is CASSQEGDGYTF. CDR3 DNA: TGTGCCAGCAGCCAAGAGGGGGATGGCTACACCTTC.

The J gene is TRBJ2-6, the V gene TRBV11-2; D call uncertain. V lost 7 bases to trimming and J lost 0 bases, with 10 bases between them. Germline CDR1 SGHAT, CDR2 FQNNGV. The CDR3 loop spans 15 amino acids. The CDR3 spells CASNPLDSGANVLTF. DNA of the CDR3: TGTGCCAGCAACCCCCTCGACTCTGGGGCCAACGTCCTGACTTTC. Full variable domain (rest looked up from reference TRBV11-2 and TRBJ2-6): EAGVAQSPRYKIIEKRQSVAFWCNPISGHATLYWYQQILGQGPKLLIQFQNNGVVDDSQLPKDRFSAERLKGVDSTLKIQPAKLEDSAVYLCASNPLDSGANVLTFGAGSRLTVL.

The rearrangement joins TRBV7-2 to TRBJ2-5; D not resolved. Germline loops: CDR1 SGHTA, CDR2 FQGNSA. The CDR3 contains 13 residues. V lost 5 bases and J lost 8, with 15 bases in between. Here the CDR3 reads CASSTRTPGTQYF. The CDR3 bases are TGTGCCAGCAGCACCCGAACGCCGGGTACCCAGTACTTC.

The J gene is TRBJ2-1, the V gene TRBV20-1; a possible D gene is TRBD2 (5 bases). CDR3 size: 13 residues. Trimming left V 3 bases short and J 3 bases short, with 9 bases between. Germline loops: CDR1 DFQATT, CDR2 SNEGSKA (reference sequence). The CDR3 nucleotides read TGCAGTGCTAGTAGCGCCCACTACAATGAGCAGTTCTTC. Translated: CSASSAHYNEQFF.

V is TRBV9 and J is TRBJ1-6, with D maybe TRBD1 (5 bases). V lost 2 bases, J lost 7 bases, and 13 bases lay in between. The CDR3 sequence is 15 residues long. Per germline, CDR1 SGDLS and CDR2 YYNGEE. The CDR3 is CASSVLGDPNSPLHF. In DNA, the CDR3 is TGTGCCAGCAGCGTCCTAGGGGATCCCAATTCACCCCTCCACTTT.

Only a few counts were recorded for this clone. This sequence joins TRBV5-1 and TRBJ1-2, with D possibly matching TRBD1 (5 bases). Trimming took 6 bases from V and 4 from J, leaving 7 bases between them. The CDR3 contains 11 residues. The germline gives CDR1 SGHRS, CDR2 YFSETQ. The CDR3 loop is CASTDSYGYTF. The CDR3 DNA sequence: TGCGCCAGCACCGACAGCTATGGCTACACCTTC. Complete variable domain (other parts from reference TRBV5-1 and TRBJ1-2): KAGVTQTPRYLIKTRGQQVTLSCSPISGHRSVSWYQQTPGQGLQFLFEYFSETQRNKGNFPGRFSGRQFSNSRSEMNVSTLELGDSALYLCASTDSYGYTFGSGTRLTVV.

This chain links TRBV4-3 with TRBJ1-6; D not resolved. The CDR3 is made up of 14 amino acids. V was pared by 4 bases and J by 10 bases, with 14 bases between. Germline CDR1 is LGHNA and CDR2 is YSLEER. CDR3 nucleotides: TGCGCCAGCAGCCCCACCGAGACTGCCTCACCCCTCCACTTT. It specifies CASSPTETASPLHF.

The J gene is TRBJ2-1, the V gene TRBV2; TRBD2 agrees at 8 bases. Trimming cost V 6 bases and J 8 bases; bases outside gene matches: 12. Germline CDR1 reads SNHLY; CDR2 reads FYNNEI. The CDR3 is made up of 15 amino acids. In nucleotides, the CDR3 is TGTGCCAGCAGACGACACGGGACTAGTACAGATGAGCAGTTCTTC. It encodes CASRRHGTSTDEQFF. Together with reference TRBV2 and TRBJ2-1, the CDR3 gives the full variable domain: EPEVTQTPSHQVTQMGQEVILRCVPISNHLYFYWYRQILGQKVEFLVSFYNNEISEKSEIFDDQFSVERPDGSNFTLKIRSTKLEDSAMYFCASRRHGTSTDEQFFGPGTRLTVL.

The chain couples TRBV28 to TRBJ1-1, with 9 bases identical to TRBD1. The CDR3 is 12 residues long. V lost 6 bases and J lost 4; bases outside the gene matches: 0. The V gene's germline CDR1 is MDHEN and CDR2 SYDVKM. CDR3 in amino acids: CASRTGGTEAFF. The CDR3 bases are TGTGCCAGCAGGACAGGGGGCACTGAAGCTTTCTTT.

The chain is built from TRBV27 and TRBJ1-2; D ambiguous. The CDR3 consists of 13 residues. Germline CDR1 is MNHEY and CDR2 is SMNVEV (reference sequence). Trimming left V 9 bases short and J 14 bases short, with 25 bases between. The CDR3 protein is CASTFKRHLPQTF. CDR3 coding DNA: TGTGCCAGTACCTTTAAAAGGCACCTTCCCCAAACCTTC.

The J gene is TRBJ1-4, the V gene TRBV5-1; maybe TRBD1 (5 bases). This CDR3 comprises 15 residues. Trimming cost V 5 bases and J 0 bases, with 11 bases left between them. Germline assignment: CDR1 SGHRS and CDR2 YFSETQ. The CDR3 loop reads CASRGQGATNEKLFF. The CDR3 DNA sequence: TGCGCCAGCAGGGGGCAGGGAGCAACTAATGAAAAACTGTTTTTT.

The chain has TRBV28 and TRBJ2-2, with 8 bases fitting TRBD1. With V trimmed by 5 bases and J by 0 bases, 2 bases remained unmatched. The germline CDR1 and CDR2 sequences are MDHEN and SYDVKM. The CDR3 length is 15 residues. In DNA form, the CDR3 reads TGTGCCAGCAGTCCGACAGGGGCGAACACCGGGGAGCTGTTTTTT. It encodes CASSPTGANTGELFF.

The CDR3 is CASSPLIDQQGNEQFF. The CDR3 DNA is TGTGCCAGCTCACCTCTAATCGACCAGCAGGGGAATGAGCAGTTCTTC. V gene TRBV18 combines with J gene TRBJ2-1, with a tentative D call TRBD1 (6 bases). The V end was cut by 3 bases, the J end by 7 bases, with 19 bases between. The V gene's germline CDR1 is KGHSH and CDR2 LQKENI. This CDR3 comprises 16 residues.

This clone has more than one count but fewer than ten. The chain links TRBV29-1 to TRBJ1-2; 8 bases map to TRBD1. Germline CDR1 reads SQVTM; CDR2 reads ANQGSEA. This CDR3 contains 13 residues. The trim removed 6 bases at V and 8 bases at J, leaving 11 bases unmatched. The CDR3 is CSVTGTGVEGYTF. The DNA of the CDR3 is TGCAGCGTCACGGGGACAGGAGTAGAGGGCTACACCTTC.

The chain is built from TRBV6-5 and TRBJ1-1, with D unclear. Germline V gene data show CDR1 as MNHEY and CDR2 as SVGAGI. With 5 bases removed from V and 0 bases from J, the gap between germline ends came to 10 bases. The CDR3 loop spans 14 amino acids. This CDR3 is CASSTGRMNTEAFF. CDR3 sequence (DNA): TGTGCCAGCAGTACCGGACGGATGAACACTGAAGCTTTCTTT.

This clone was seen a few times. The CDR3 protein is CASSKGTEAFF. CDR3 nucleotide sequence: TGTGCCAGTAGTAAGGGCACTGAAGCTTTCTTT. V gene TRBV19 combines with J gene TRBJ1-1; no clear D gene. The germline CDR1 and CDR2 sequences are LNHDA and SQIVND (reference sequence). The V end was cut by 4 bases, the J end by 4 bases, with 4 bases between. This CDR3 has 11 amino acids. Using reference TRBV19 and TRBJ1-1 for the parts outside the CDR3, the full variable domain is DGGITQSPKYLFRKEGQNVTLSCEQNLNHDAMYWYRQDPGQGLRLIYYSQIVNDFQKGDIAEGYSVSREKKESFPLTVTSAQKNPTAFYLCASSKGTEAFFGQGTRLTVV.

The gene calls are TRBV25-1 and TRBJ1-5; no definite D call. The CDR3 covers 14 residues. V was cut by 5 bases and J by 2 bases, with 10 bases left in between. The germline V gene has CDR1 MGHDK and CDR2 SYGVNS. In DNA form, the CDR3 reads TGTGCCAGCAGTAGTGGGCTAGGCAATCAGCCCCAGCATTTT. This translates into CASSSGLGNQPQHF.

This clone was seen a single time. CDR3 in amino acids: CASRRGNTEAFF. The CDR3 DNA sequence: TGTGCCAGCCGCAGAGGGAACACTGAAGCTTTCTTT. The V and J genes are TRBV25-1 and TRBJ1-1; D gene ambiguous. This CDR3 spans 12 amino acids. Germline loops: CDR1 MGHDK, CDR2 SYGVNS. Deletions cut 8 bases from V and 1 base from J, with 8 bases between. The variable domain in full, with the rest retrieved from reference TRBV25-1 and TRBJ1-1, is EADIYQTPRYLVIGTGKKITLECSQTMGHDKMYWYQQDPGMELHLIHYSYGVNSTEKGDLSSESTVSRIRTEHFPLTLESARPSHTSQYLCASRRGNTEAFFGQGTRLTVV.

The genes are TRBV6-5 and TRBJ2-7; TRBD1 agrees at 8 bases. V was clipped by 4 bases and J by 5 bases; unmatched bases: 4. Looked up from germline, CDR1 is MNHEY and CDR2 is SVGAGI. CDR3 length equals 13 residues. As DNA, the CDR3 is TGTGCCAGCAGTTTACAGGGGGTCCACGAGCAGTACTTC. Translating gives CASSLQGVHEQYF.

The V call is TRBV5-8, the J call TRBJ1-3, with unresolved D. The CDR3 is 14 residues long. Looked up from germline, CDR1 is SGHTS and CDR2 is YDEGEE. The V end was cut by 0 bases, the J end by 1 base, with 5 bases between. The CDR3, as DNA: TGTGCCAGCAGCTTGGGTGGTTCTGGAAACACCATATATTTT. As protein: CASSLGGSGNTIYF.

The chain employs TRBV14 and TRBJ1-2, with 8 bases identical to TRBD1. J gave up 2 bases and V 3 bases, and 5 bases lay outside the gene matches. There are 15 residues in the CDR3. CDR1 and CDR2 from the germline V gene are SGHDN and FVKESK. This CDR3 reads CASSHRQGRNYGYTF. The CDR3 nucleotides are TGTGCCAGCAGCCATCGACAGGGGCGCAACTATGGCTACACCTTC.

The chain links TRBV6-1 to TRBJ1-5; the D is unclear. The CDR3 sequence is 12 residues long. Germline CDR1 and CDR2: MNHNS and SASEGT. The germline V and J ends were trimmed by 3 bases and 7 bases, with 7 bases remaining between them. The CDR3 sequence is CASSEGGQPQHF. In nucleotides, the CDR3 is TGTGCCAGCAGTGAGGGAGGGCAGCCCCAGCATTTT.

V is TRBV7-2 and J is TRBJ1-1; 9 nucleotides agree with TRBD1. Trimming took 5 bases from V and 3 from J; bases not matched to a gene: 10. CDR1 and CDR2 (germline): SGHTA, FQGNSA. This CDR3 is built from 16 residues. CDR3 protein: CASSAGTGFIDTEAFF. The DNA for the CDR3 is TGTGCCAGCAGCGCCGGGACAGGGTTCATCGACACTGAAGCTTTCTTT.

The chain couples TRBV6-2 or TRBV6-3 to TRBJ1-5, with 8 nucleotides matching TRBD1. This CDR3 is built from 18 residues. The V gene end was trimmed by 6 bases and the J gene end by 1 base; junction bases not matched to a gene: 14. The germline gives CDR1 MNHEY, CDR2 SVGEGT. This chain's CDR3 is CASSTGLGRGQSNQPQHF. The CDR3 coding sequence is TGTGCCAGCAGCACGGGATTGGGCAGGGGGCAAAGCAATCAGCCCCAGCATTTT.

The chain uses TRBV28 and TRBJ1-2, with 9 bases matching TRBD1. The CDR3 is 16 amino acids. The V gene's germline CDR1 is MDHEN and CDR2 SYDVKM. V shed 6 bases, J shed 4 bases, and the junction held 12 bases outside the gene matches. The CDR3 protein is CASSSPDRGRSYGYTF. Written as DNA, the CDR3 is TGTGCCAGCAGCTCCCCGGACAGGGGACGGAGCTATGGCTACACCTTC.

In DNA form, the CDR3 reads TGTGCCAGCAGCCGAAACAGGGCGGGCGGGGAGCTGTTTTTT. Its protein is CASSRNRAGGELFF. J is TRBJ2-2 and V is TRBV7-9, with TRBD1 as a possible D gene (6 bases). Trimming took 5 bases from V and 7 from J, leaving 14 bases between them. Germline V gives CDR1 SEHNR, CDR2 FQNEAQ (reference sequence). This CDR3 spans 14 amino acids.

The chain joins TRBV2 to TRBJ1-5; 7 nucleotides match TRBD1. With V trimmed by 3 bases and J by 4 bases, 6 bases remained unmatched. Germline-derived CDR1 and CDR2 are SNHLY and FYNNEI. This CDR3 is built from 15 residues. CDR3 residues: CASSEATGWNQPQHF. The CDR3 nucleotides are TGTGCCAGCAGTGAGGCGACAGGGTGGAATCAGCCCCAGCATTTT.

This clone was picked up one time. The chain couples TRBV9 to TRBJ1-1; D is perhaps TRBD1 (5 bases). V was trimmed by 1 base and J by 3 bases, leaving 13 bases between them. The CDR3 totals 15 residues. Germline values: CDR1 SGDLS, CDR2 YYNGEE. The chain's CDR3 is CASSVRGQGDTEAFF. The DNA for the CDR3 is TGTGCCAGCAGCGTAAGAGGTCAGGGTGACACTGAAGCTTTCTTT.

The chain uses TRBV6-1 and TRBJ1-1; D is ambiguous. V was pared by 3 bases and J by 5 bases, with 7 bases between. There are 12 residues in the CDR3. In germline, CDR1 is MNHNS, CDR2 SASEGT. The CDR3 is CASSDVRTEAFF. DNA for the CDR3: TGTGCCAGCAGTGACGTTCGGACTGAAGCTTTCTTT.